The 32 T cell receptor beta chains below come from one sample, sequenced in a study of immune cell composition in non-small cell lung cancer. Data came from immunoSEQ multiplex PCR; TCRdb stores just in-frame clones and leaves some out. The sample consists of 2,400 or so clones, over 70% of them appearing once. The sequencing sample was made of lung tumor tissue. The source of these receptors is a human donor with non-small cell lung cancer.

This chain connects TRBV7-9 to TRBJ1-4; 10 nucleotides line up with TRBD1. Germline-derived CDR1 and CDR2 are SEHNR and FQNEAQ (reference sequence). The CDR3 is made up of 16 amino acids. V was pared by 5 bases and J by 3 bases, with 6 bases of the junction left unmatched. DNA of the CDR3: TGTGCCAGCAGCACCCGGGACAGGGGTGCTAATGAAAAACTGTTTTTT. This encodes CASSTRDRGANEKLFF.

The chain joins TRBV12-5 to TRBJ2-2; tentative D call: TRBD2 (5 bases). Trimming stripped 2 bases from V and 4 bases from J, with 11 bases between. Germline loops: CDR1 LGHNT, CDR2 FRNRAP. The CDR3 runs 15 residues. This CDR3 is CASGLQAGGTGELFF. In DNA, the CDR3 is TGTGCTAGTGGTTTGCAGGCTGGAGGCACCGGGGAGCTGTTTTTT.

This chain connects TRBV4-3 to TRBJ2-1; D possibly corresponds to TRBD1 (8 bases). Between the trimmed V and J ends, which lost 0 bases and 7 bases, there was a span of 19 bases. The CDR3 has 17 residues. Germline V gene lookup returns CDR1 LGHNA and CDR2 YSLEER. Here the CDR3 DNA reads TGCGCCAGCAGCCAAGATCTTAGACAGGGGAGGGGGAATGAGCAGTTCTTC. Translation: CASSQDLRQGRGNEQFF.

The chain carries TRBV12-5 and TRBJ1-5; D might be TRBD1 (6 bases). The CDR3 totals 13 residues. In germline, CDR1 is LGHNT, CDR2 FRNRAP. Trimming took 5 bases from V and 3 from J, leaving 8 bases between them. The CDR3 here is CASGGGLNQPQHF. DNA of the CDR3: TGTGCTAGTGGTGGGGGCCTCAATCAGCCCCAGCATTTT.

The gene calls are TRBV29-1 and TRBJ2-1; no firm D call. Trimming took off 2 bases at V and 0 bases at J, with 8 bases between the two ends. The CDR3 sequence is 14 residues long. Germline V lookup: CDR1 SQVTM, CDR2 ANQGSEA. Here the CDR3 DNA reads TGCAGCGTTGAATTCAGAGGCTCCTACAATGAGCAGTTCTTC. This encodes CSVEFRGSYNEQFF.

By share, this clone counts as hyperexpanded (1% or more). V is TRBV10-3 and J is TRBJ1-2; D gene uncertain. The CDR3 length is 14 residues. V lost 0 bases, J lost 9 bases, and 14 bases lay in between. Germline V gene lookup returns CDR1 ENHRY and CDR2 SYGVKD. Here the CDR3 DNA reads TGTGCCATCAGTGAGTCGGAGGAGGTTAAGAGCTACACCTTC. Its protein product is CAISESEEVKSYTF.

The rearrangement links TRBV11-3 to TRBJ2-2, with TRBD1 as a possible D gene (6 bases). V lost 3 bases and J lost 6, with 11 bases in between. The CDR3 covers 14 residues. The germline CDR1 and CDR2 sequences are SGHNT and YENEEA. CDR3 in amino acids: CASSFLGGPGELFF. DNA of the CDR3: TGTGCCAGCAGCTTCCTTGGGGGCCCCGGGGAGCTGTTTTTT.

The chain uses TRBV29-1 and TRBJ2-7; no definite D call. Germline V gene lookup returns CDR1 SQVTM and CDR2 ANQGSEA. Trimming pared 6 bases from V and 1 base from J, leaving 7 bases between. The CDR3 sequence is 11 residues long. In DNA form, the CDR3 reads TGCAGCGTGTCCTTTTCCTACGAGCAGTACTTC. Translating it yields CSVSFSYEQYF.

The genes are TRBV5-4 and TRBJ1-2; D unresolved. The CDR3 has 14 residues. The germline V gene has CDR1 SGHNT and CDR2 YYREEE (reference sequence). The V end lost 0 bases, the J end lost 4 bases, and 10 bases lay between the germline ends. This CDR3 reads CASSLELQIYGYTF. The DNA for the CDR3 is TGTGCCAGCAGCTTGGAGTTACAGATCTATGGCTACACCTTC.

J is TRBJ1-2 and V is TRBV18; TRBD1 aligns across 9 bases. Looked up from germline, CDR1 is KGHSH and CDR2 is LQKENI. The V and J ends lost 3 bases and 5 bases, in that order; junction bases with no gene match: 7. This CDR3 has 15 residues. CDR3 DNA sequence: TGTGCCAGCTCACCTGCCGGGACAGGGTGGTATGGCTACACCTTC. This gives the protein CASSPAGTGWYGYTF. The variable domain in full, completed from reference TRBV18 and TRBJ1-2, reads NAGVMQNPRHLVRRRGQEARLRCSPMKGHSHVYWYRQLPEEGLKFMVYLQKENIIDESGMPKERFSAEFPKEGPSILRIQQVVRGDSAAYFCASSPAGTGWYGYTFGSGTRLTVV.

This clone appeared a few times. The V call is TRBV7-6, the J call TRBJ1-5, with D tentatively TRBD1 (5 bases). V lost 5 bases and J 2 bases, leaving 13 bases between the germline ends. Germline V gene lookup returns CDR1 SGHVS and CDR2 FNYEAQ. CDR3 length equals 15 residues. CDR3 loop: CASSPGVDGNQPQHF. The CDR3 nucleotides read TGTGCCAGCAGCCCGGGGGTGGACGGCAATCAGCCCCAGCATTTT.

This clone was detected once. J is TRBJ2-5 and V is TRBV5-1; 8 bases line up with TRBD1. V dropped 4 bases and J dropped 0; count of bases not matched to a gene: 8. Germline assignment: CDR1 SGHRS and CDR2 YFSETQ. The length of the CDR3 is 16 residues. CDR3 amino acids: CASSIMGQANQETQYF. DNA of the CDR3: TGCGCCAGCAGCATCATGGGACAGGCTAACCAAGAGACCCAGTACTTC.

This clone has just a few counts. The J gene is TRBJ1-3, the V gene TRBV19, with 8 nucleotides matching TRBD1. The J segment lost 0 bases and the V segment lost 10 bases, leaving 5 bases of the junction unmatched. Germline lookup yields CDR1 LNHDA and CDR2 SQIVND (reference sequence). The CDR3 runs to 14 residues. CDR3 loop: CATKDRDSGNTIYF. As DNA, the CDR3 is TGTGCCACGAAGGACAGGGACTCTGGAAACACCATATATTTT.

The CDR3 sequence is CASSARDRYLFNTEAFF. Here the CDR3 DNA reads TGTGCCAGCAGCGCACGGGACAGGTATTTATTTAACACTGAAGCTTTCTTT. This rearrangement joins TRBV21-1 to TRBJ1-1; the DNA was not compared with TRBD1, the D call given in the table. TRBV21-1 is deemed a pseudogene. CDR3 length: 17 residues.

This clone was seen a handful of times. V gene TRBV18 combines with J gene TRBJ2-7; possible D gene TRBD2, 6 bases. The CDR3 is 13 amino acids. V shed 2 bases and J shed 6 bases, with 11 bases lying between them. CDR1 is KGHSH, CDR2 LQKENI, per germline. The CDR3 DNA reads TGTGCCAGCTCACCAAGGGTGGAGGGCGAGCAGTACTTC. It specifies CASSPRVEGEQYF.

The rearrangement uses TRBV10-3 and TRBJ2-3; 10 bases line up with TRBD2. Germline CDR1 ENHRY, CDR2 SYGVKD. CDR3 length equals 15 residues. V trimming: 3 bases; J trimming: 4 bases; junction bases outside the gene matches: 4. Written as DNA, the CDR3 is TGTGCCATCAGTGAACAGCGGGGGGGATCAGATACGCAGTATTTT. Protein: CAISEQRGGSDTQYF.

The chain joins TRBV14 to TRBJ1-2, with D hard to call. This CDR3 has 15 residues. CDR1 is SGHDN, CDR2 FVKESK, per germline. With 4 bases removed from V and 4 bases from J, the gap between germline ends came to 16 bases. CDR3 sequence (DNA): TGTGCCAGCAGCCCCCTAAGAACCACTGGCTATGGCTACACCTTC. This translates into CASSPLRTTGYGYTF. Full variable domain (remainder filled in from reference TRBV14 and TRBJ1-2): EAGVTQFPSHSVIEKGQTVTLRCDPISGHDNLYWYRRVMGKEIKFLLHFVKESKQDESGMPNNRFLAERTGGTYSTLKVQPAELEDSGVYFCASSPLRTTGYGYTFGSGTRLTVV.

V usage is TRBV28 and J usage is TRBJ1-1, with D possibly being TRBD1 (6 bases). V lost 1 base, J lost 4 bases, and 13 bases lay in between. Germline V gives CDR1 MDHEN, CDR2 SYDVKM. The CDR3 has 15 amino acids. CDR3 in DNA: TGTGCCAGCAGTTTATCCCGCGGGGGCGGCACTGAAGCTTTCTTT. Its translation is CASSLSRGGGTEAFF.

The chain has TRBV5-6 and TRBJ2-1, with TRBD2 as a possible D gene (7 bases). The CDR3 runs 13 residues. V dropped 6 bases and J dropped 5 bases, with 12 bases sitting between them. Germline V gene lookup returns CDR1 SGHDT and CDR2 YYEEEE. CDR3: CASTGGPNNEQFF. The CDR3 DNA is TGTGCCAGCACCGGGGGGCCTAACAATGAGCAGTTCTTC.

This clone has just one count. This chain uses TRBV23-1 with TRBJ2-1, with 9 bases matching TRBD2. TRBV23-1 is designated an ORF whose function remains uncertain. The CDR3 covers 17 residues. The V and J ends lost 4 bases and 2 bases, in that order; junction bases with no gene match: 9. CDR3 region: CASSRRGGEGTYNEQFF. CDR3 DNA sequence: TGCGCCAGCAGTCGGCGGGGGGGGGAAGGCACCTACAATGAGCAGTTCTTC.

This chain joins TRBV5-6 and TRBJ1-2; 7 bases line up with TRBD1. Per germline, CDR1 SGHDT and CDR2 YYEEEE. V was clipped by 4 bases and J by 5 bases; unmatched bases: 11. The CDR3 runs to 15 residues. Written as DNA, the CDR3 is TGTGCCAGCAGCGCCTGGGACAGCGACCTTTATGGCTACACCTTC. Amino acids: CASSAWDSDLYGYTF.

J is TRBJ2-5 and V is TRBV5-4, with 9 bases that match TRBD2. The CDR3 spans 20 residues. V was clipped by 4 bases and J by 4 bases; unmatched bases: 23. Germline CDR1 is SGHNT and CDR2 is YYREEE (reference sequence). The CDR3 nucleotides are TGTGCCAGCAGCCGTCGATCCGGGACTAGCAGAACTCGCCCCGTAGAGACCCAGTACTTC. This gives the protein CASSRRSGTSRTRPVETQYF.

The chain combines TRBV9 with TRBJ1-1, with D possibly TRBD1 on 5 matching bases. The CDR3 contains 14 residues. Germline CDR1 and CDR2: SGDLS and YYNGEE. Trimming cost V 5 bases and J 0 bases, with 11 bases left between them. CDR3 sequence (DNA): TGTGCCAGCAGGGACAACCTTATGAACACTGAAGCTTTCTTT. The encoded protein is CASRDNLMNTEAFF.

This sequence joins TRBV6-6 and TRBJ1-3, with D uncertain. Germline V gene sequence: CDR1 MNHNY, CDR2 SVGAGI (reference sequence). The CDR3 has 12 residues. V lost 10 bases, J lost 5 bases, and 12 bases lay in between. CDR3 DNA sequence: TGTGCCACAACAGCTGGCCGAAACACCATATATTTT. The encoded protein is CATTAGRNTIYF.

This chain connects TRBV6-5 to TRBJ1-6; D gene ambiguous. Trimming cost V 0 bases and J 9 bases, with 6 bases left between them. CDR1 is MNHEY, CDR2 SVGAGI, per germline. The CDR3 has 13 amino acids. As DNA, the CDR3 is TGTGCCAGCAGTTACTCTGAGGTTTCACCCCTCCACTTT. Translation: CASSYSEVSPLHF.

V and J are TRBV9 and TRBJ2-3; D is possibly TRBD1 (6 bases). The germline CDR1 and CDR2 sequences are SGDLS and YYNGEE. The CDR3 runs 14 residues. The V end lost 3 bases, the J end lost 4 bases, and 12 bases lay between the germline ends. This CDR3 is CASSDVTGSDTQYF. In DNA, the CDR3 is TGTGCCAGCAGCGACGTAACAGGGTCAGATACGCAGTATTTT.

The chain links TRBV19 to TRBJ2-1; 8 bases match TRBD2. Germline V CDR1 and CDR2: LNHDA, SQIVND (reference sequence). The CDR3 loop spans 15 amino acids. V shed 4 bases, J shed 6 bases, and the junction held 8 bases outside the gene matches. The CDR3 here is CASSTGAGAGNEQFF. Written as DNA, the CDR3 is TGTGCCAGTAGTACCGGAGCGGGGGCGGGCAATGAGCAGTTCTTC.

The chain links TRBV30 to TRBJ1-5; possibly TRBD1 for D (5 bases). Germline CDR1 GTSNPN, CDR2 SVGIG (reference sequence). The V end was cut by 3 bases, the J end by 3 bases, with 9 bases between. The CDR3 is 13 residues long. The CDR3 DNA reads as TGTGCCTGGAGGTCGGGACTCAATCAGCCCCAGCATTTT. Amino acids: CAWRSGLNQPQHF.

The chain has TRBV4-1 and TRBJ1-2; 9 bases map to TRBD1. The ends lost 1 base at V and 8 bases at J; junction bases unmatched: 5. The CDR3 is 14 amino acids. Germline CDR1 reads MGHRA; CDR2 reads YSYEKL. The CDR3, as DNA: TGCGCCAGCAGCCAAGGCGGACAGGGGAGCGGCTACACCTTC. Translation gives CASSQGGQGSGYTF.

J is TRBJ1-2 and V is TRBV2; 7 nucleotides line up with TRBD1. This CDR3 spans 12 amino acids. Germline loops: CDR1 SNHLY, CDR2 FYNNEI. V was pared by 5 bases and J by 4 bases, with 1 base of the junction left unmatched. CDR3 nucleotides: TGTGCCAGCAGTAGGGACAGCTATGGCTACACCTTC. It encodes CASSRDSYGYTF.

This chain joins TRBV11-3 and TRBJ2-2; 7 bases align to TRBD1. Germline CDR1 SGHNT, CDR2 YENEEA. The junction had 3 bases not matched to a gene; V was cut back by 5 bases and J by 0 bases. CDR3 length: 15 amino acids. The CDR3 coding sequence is TGTGCCAGCAGCCCCGACAGGGCGAACACCGGGGAGCTGTTTTTT. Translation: CASSPDRANTGELFF.

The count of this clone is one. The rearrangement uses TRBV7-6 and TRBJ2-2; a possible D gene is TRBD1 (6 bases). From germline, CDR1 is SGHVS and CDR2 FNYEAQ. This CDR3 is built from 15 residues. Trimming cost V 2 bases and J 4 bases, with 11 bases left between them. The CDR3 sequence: CASSLRGQPTGELFF. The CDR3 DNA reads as TGTGCCAGCAGCTTACGGGGACAACCCACCGGGGAGCTGTTTTTT.